These T cell receptor beta chains were read from a single sample in a study of blood T cell repertoires in COVID-19. Here immunoSEQ multiplex PCR was the method, and the copy in TCRdb shows in-frame clones only, minus some. Of fewer than 250,000 clones detected, roughly 79% appear once; the ten largest clones hold around 8.9%. The sequenced sample consisted of PBMCs or T cells enriched from blood (not recorded which). The receptors were sampled from a woman aged 45-65 years with acute COVID-19. CDR3s include the opening cysteine and the closing phenylalanine or tryptophan. A D gene is named only where the DNA matches it firmly. Part of the rows lack a size; the others show once, few, many or a class for expanded clones.

d_gene: -; v_gene: TRBV21-1; abundance: -; j_gene: TRBJ1-5; CDR3nt: TGTGCCAGCAGCAAATCAGGGGAGCGCAATCAGCCCCAGCATTTT; CDR3aa: CASSKSGERNQPQHF
d_gene: -; v_gene: TRBV2; abundance: -; j_gene: TRBJ1-4; CDR3nt: TGTGCCAGCAGTGAGGGGGCAGTCAATGAAAAACTGTTTTTT; CDR3aa: CASSEGAVNEKLFF
d_gene: -; v_gene: TRBV28; abundance: -; j_gene: TRBJ2-5; CDR3nt: TGTGCCAGCAGTCGCCGCGGACTATTGATTCAAGAGACCCAGTACTTC; CDR3aa: CASSRRGLLIQETQYF
d_gene: TRBD1; v_gene: TRBV7-8; abundance: -; j_gene: TRBJ1-6; CDR3nt: TGTGCCAGCAGCTTAGTGGGCAGGGGGAATTCACCCCTCCACTTT; CDR3aa: CASSLVGRGNSPLHF
d_gene: TRBD1; v_gene: TRBV11-2; abundance: -; j_gene: TRBJ2-3; CDR3nt: TGTGCCAGCAGCCAAGGGGGGACAGGGAATATTGCGCAGTATTTT; CDR3aa: CASSQGGTGNIAQYF
d_gene: TRBD2; v_gene: TRBV2; abundance: -; j_gene: TRBJ2-2; CDR3nt: TGTGCCAGCAGGACCGGACTAGGGATCGGGGAGCTGTTTTTT; CDR3aa: CASRTGLGIGELFF
d_gene: -; v_gene: TRBV11-2; abundance: -; j_gene: TRBJ2-1; CDR3nt: TGTGCCAGCAGCTTATACCGGGAGCAGTTCTTC; CDR3aa: CASSLYREQFF
d_gene: -; v_gene: TRBV7-9; abundance: -; j_gene: TRBJ2-3; CDR3nt: TGTGCCAGCAGCTTCGGACAGCCCACAGATACGCAGTATTTT; CDR3aa: CASSFGQPTDTQYF
d_gene: TRBD1; v_gene: TRBV6-5; abundance: once; j_gene: TRBJ1-1; CDR3nt: TGTGCCAGCAGTTTTGGCAGGGGGCGGGAAGCTTTCTTT; CDR3aa: CASSFGRGREAFF
d_gene: TRBD2; v_gene: TRBV30; abundance: -; j_gene: TRBJ2-1; CDR3nt: TGTGCCTGGGCATCGGGGACTAGCGGGACCAATGAGCAGTTCTTC; CDR3aa: CAWASGTSGTNEQFF
d_gene: TRBD2; v_gene: TRBV6-4; abundance: few; j_gene: TRBJ2-7; CDR3nt: TGTGCCAGCAGTGACTCGAGGTTAGCGGGAGATACTAGCTCCTACGAGCAGTACTTC; CDR3aa: CASSDSRLAGDTSSYEQYF
d_gene: -; v_gene: TRBV5-1; abundance: -; j_gene: TRBJ1-6; CDR3nt: TGCGCCAGCAGCTTGGCAGGGAATAATTCACCCCTCCACTTT; CDR3aa: CASSLAGNNSPLHF
d_gene: -; v_gene: TRBV7-9; abundance: -; j_gene: TRBJ1-6; CDR3nt: TGTGCCAGCAGCTTACGGGGGGAACCCCTCCACTTT; CDR3aa: CASSLRGEPLHF
d_gene: TRBD1; v_gene: TRBV19; abundance: -; j_gene: TRBJ1-1; CDR3nt: TGTGCCAGTAGTATAGACCCAGGGACAGGGAAGACTGAAGCTTTCTTT; CDR3aa: CASSIDPGTGKTEAFF
d_gene: TRBD2; v_gene: TRBV6-5; abundance: -; j_gene: TRBJ2-5; CDR3nt: TGTGCCAGCAGTTATCAAGCGGGGGGAACGGAGACCCAGTACTTC; CDR3aa: CASSYQAGGTETQYF
d_gene: TRBD2; v_gene: TRBV5-1; abundance: few; j_gene: TRBJ2-1; CDR3nt: TGCGCCAGCAGCTTAGGACTAGCGATGGCGAATGAGCAGTTCTTC; CDR3aa: CASSLGLAMANEQFF
d_gene: -; v_gene: TRBV25-1; abundance: many; j_gene: TRBJ2-3; CDR3nt: TGTGCCAGCAGTGAATTTAGTGGTACAGATACGCAGTATTTT; CDR3aa: CASSEFSGTDTQYF
d_gene: -; v_gene: TRBV6-2/TRBV6-3; abundance: few; j_gene: TRBJ1-4; CDR3nt: TGTGCCAGCAGTTACCGTGTCGGGGAAAAACTGTTTTTT; CDR3aa: CASSYRVGEKLFF
d_gene: TRBD1; v_gene: TRBV6-5; abundance: -; j_gene: TRBJ1-1; CDR3nt: TGTGCCAGCAAGGGACAGGGAACGGACACTGAAGCTTTCTTT; CDR3aa: CASKGQGTDTEAFF
d_gene: -; v_gene: TRBV27; abundance: -; j_gene: TRBJ1-6; CDR3nt: TGTGCCAGCAGTTTGCCAGGCCCGGGGCCCCTCCACTTT; CDR3aa: CASSLPGPGPLHF
d_gene: TRBD1; v_gene: TRBV25-1; abundance: -; j_gene: TRBJ2-2; CDR3nt: TGTGCCAGCAGTGCCGGGACAGAGGGCCGGGGGGAGCTGTTTTTT; CDR3aa: CASSAGTEGRGELFF
d_gene: -; v_gene: TRBV9; abundance: -; j_gene: TRBJ1-1; CDR3nt: TGTGCCAGCAGCGCCGACAGTCTGAACACTGAAGCTTTCTTT; CDR3aa: CASSADSLNTEAFF
d_gene: TRBD1; v_gene: TRBV12-3/TRBV12-4; abundance: -; j_gene: TRBJ1-2; CDR3nt: TGTGCCAGCGCGGACAGGTTATATGGCTACACCTTC; CDR3aa: CASADRLYGYTF
d_gene: -; v_gene: TRBV12-5; abundance: -; j_gene: TRBJ1-1; CDR3nt: TGTGCTAGTGGGCGGACTGAGAACACTGAAGCTTTCTTT; CDR3aa: CASGRTENTEAFF
d_gene: -; v_gene: TRBV19; abundance: -; j_gene: TRBJ2-1; CDR3nt: TGTGCCAGTAGTATAGACAGCGCCCGCTACAATGAGCAGTTCTTC; CDR3aa: CASSIDSARYNEQFF
d_gene: TRBD1; v_gene: TRBV28; abundance: -; j_gene: TRBJ2-2; CDR3nt: TGTGCCAGCAGTACCCTGACACAGGGGTCCGGGGAGCTGTTTTTT; CDR3aa: CASSTLTQGSGELFF
d_gene: -; v_gene: TRBV27; abundance: -; j_gene: TRBJ1-1; CDR3nt: TGTGCCAGCAGTCGGGGGAGGGTCATGAACACTGAAGCTTTCTTT; CDR3aa: CASSRGRVMNTEAFF
d_gene: -; v_gene: TRBV30; abundance: -; j_gene: TRBJ1-5; CDR3nt: TGTGCCTGGAGTCAACAGGGTTATGGCAATCAGCCCCAGCATTTT; CDR3aa: CAWSQQGYGNQPQHF
d_gene: -; v_gene: TRBV7-9; abundance: -; j_gene: TRBJ2-3; CDR3nt: TGTGCCAGCAGCTCCCTAAGAGAGGCTACAGATACGCAGTATTTT; CDR3aa: CASSSLREATDTQYF